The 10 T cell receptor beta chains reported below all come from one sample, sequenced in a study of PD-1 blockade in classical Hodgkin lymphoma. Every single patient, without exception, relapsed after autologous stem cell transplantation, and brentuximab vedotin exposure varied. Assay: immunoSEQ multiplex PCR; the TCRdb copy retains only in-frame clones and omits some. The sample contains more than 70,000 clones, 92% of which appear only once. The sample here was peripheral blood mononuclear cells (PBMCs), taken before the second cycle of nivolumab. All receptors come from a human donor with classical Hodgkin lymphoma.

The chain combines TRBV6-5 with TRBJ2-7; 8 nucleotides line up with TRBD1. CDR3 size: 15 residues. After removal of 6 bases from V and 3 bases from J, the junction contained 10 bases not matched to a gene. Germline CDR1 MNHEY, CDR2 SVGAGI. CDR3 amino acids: CASRGPGQGNYEQYF. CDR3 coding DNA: TGTGCCAGCAGAGGGCCTGGACAGGGAAACTACGAGCAGTACTTC.

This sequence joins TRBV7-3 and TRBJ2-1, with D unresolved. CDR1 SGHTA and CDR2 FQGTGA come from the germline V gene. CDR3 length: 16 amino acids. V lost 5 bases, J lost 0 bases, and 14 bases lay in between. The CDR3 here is CASSPTGRVSYNEQFF. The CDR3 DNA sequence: TGTGCCAGCAGCCCCACGGGTCGGGTCTCCTACAATGAGCAGTTCTTC.

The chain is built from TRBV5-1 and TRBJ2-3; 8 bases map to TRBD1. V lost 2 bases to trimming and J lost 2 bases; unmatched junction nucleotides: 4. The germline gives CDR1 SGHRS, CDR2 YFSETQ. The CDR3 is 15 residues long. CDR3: CASSFDRGTTDTQYF. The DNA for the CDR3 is TGCGCCAGCAGCTTTGACAGGGGCACCACAGATACGCAGTATTTT.

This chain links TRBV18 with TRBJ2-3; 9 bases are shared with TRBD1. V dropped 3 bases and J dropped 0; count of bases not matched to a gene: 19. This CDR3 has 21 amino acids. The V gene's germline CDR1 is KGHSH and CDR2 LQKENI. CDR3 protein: CASSPPLYRDRDPFSTDTQYF. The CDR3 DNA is TGTGCCAGCTCACCCCCCCTGTACCGGGACAGGGACCCCTTTAGCACAGATACGCAGTATTTT.

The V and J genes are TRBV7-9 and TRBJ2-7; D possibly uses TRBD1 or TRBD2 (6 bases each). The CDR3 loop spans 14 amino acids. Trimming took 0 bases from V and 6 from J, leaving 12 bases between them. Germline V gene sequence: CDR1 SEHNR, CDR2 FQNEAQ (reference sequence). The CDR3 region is CASSLAYGGPEQYF. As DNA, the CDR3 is TGTGCCAGCAGCTTAGCGTATGGGGGGCCCGAGCAGTACTTC.

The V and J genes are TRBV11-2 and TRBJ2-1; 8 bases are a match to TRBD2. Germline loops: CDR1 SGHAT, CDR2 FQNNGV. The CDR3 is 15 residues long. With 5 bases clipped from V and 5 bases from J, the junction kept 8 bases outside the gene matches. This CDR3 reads CASSRSGSVNNEQFF. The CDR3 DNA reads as TGTGCCAGCAGCCGGAGCGGGAGTGTCAACAATGAGCAGTTCTTC.

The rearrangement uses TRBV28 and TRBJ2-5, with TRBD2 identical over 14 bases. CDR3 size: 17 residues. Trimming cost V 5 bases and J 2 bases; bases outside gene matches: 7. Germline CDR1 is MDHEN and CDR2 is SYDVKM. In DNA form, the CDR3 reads TGTGCCAGCAGTGAAGGACTAGCGGGAGGATTTCAAGAGACCCAGTACTTC. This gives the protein CASSEGLAGGFQETQYF.

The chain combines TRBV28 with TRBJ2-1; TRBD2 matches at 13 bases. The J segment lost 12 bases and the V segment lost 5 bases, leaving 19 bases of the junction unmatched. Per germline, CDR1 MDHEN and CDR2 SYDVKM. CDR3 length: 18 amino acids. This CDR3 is CASSAEDSRLAGGGGQFF. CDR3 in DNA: TGTGCCAGCAGTGCCGAGGACAGCCGACTAGCGGGAGGTGGGGGGCAGTTCTTC.

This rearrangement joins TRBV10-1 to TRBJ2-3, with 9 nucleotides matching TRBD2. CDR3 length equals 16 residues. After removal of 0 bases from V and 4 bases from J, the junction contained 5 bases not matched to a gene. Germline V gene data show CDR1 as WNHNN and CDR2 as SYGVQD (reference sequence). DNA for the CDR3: TGCGCCAGCAGTGAGTCGACGGCGGGAGGGCCAGATACGCAGTATTTT. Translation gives CASSESTAGGPDTQYF.

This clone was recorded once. The CDR3 DNA follows: TGTGCCAGCAGTTTATTAAAGCGGGGAATAGCCAAAAACATTCAGTACTTC. Translated, it gives CASSLLKRGIAKNIQYF. This chain links TRBV28 with TRBJ2-4; 7 bases line up with TRBD2. The CDR3 loop spans 17 amino acids. After removal of 1 base from V and 0 bases from J, the junction contained 6 bases not matched to a gene. Germline CDR1 reads MDHEN; CDR2 reads SYDVKM.